Shown below are 4 T cell receptor beta chains from a single sample sequenced in a study of T cell responses to AZD1222 COVID-19 vaccine (dated by TCRdb to the early 2020s). The method was the immunoSEQ multiplex PCR assay. The source is immuneACCESS, and TCRdb retained only in-frame sequences with V and J called. Part of the clones is not carried over; for the studies checked, unresolved V genes explain less than half of this, and the remainder is unexplained. The sample table records under 200,000 clones; 92% of these occur just once. The ten largest make up 1% to 1.5% of the sample. The time point label on this specimen signifies: about 28 days (+/-7) after the second vaccine dose. Sequencing used peripheral blood, obtained 28 days after the second AZD1222 dose. These receptors originate from an adult who received the AZD1222 COVID-19 vaccine.

The chain is built from TRBV9 and TRBJ2-2; a weak D match, TRBD2 (6 bases). This CDR3 region has 17 residues. Germline V gene sequence: CDR1 SGDLS, CDR2 YYNGEE. Trimming stripped 2 bases from V and 0 bases from J, with 14 bases between. CDR3 residues: CASSVGLGTANTGELFF. CDR3 in DNA: TGTGCCAGCAGCGTCGGCCTCGGGACTGCGAACACCGGGGAGCTGTTTTTT.

V and J are TRBV19 and TRBJ2-3, with D perhaps matching TRBD2 (6 bases). The V end lost 11 bases, the J end lost 12 bases, and 24 bases lay between the germline ends. In germline, CDR1 is LNHDA, CDR2 SQIVND (reference sequence). The CDR3 contains 13 residues. The CDR3 region has the DNA TGTGCCTCCTCCGGGGGTTCACTCCCTCAACAGTATTTT. Its protein is CASSGGSLPQQYF.

The J gene is TRBJ1-1, the V gene TRBV13; D not certain. The germline V gene encodes CDR1 PRHDT and CDR2 FYEKMQ (reference sequence). The CDR3 contains 13 residues. Trimming removed 8 bases at V and 4 bases at J, with 14 bases between. CDR3 loop: CASGVRRGTEAFF. Here the CDR3 DNA reads TGTGCCAGCGGGGTCCGCCGGGGCACTGAAGCTTTCTTT.

This chain connects TRBV24-1 to TRBJ1-3; the D gene is possibly TRBD1 (6 bases). CDR1 is KGHDR and CDR2 is SFDVKD in the germline V gene. The CDR3 is made up of 17 amino acids. The V and J ends lost 1 base and 0 bases respectively, with 12 bases between them. The CDR3 nucleotides read TGTGCCACCAGTGATTTACGGGGGGGCCTCTCTGGAAACACCATATATTTT. It specifies CATSDLRGGLSGNTIYF.